The present T cell receptor (beta chain) was sequenced within a study of cytomegalovirus exposure and HLA in healthy donors. Overall study findings and caveats: Judged likely to be a sequencing artifact was a cluster of highly shared sequence variants.

For this clone: The target antigen is unknown.

PCR primers comprised 60 Vbeta and 13 Jbeta primers. Profiled with immunoSEQ multiplex PCR; TCRdb holds only in-frame clones, not every one. The data hold about 96,000 clones, with under 85% observed a single time. The CDR3 has 15 amino acids. From germline, CDR1 is SNHLY and CDR2 FYNNEI. V lost 9 bases, J lost 0 bases, and 6 bases stayed unmatched. The chain links TRBV2 to TRBJ2-3; 10 positions agree with TRBD2. Input material: PBMCs. The sequence was collected from a female donor in good health and CMV-seropositive. The CDR3 region is CASVGTSVSTDTQYF. In nucleotides, the CDR3 is TGTGCCAGTGTCGGGACTAGCGTTAGCACAGATACGCAGTATTTT. Filled out from reference TRBV2 and TRBJ2-3, the complete variable domain reads EPEVTQTPSHQVTQMGQEVILRCVPISNHLYFYWYRQILGQKVEFLVSFYNNEISEKSEIFDDQFSVERPDGSNFTLKIRSTKLEDSAMYFCASVGTSVSTDTQYFGPGTRLTVL.